This T cell receptor (beta chain) was observed in a study of cytomegalovirus exposure and HLA in healthy donors. Study summary: The same platform used for the approximately 670 first-cohort repertoires was also used for the 100 to 150 validation repertoires, as a later analysis reported.

Assay used: immunoSEQ multiplex PCR; TCRdb lists only in-frame clones, some missing. The table shows 100,000 to 150,000 clones, with 86% occurring only once. V shed 1 base, J shed 6 bases, and the junction held 6 bases outside the gene matches. The CDR3 consists of 15 residues. Looked up from germline, CDR1 is SGDLS and CDR2 is YYNGEE. This receptor was taken from a man between 18 and 35 years old in good health and CMV-seronegative. This chain connects TRBV9 to TRBJ2-2; 7 positions agree with TRBD2. The sequencing input was PBMCs. The CDR3 sequence: CASSVQAGPAGELFF. DNA of the CDR3: TGTGCCAGCAGCGTACAAGCGGGGCCAGCCGGGGAGCTGTTTTTT.